This is a list of T cell receptor beta chains from one sample in a study of T cell repertoires in cytomegalovirus infection. The antigens these receptors bind are not known. TCRdb reprocessed the reads via MiXCR and lists one record per CDR3 protein. Among over 100,000 distinct CDR3 sequences, roughly 30% were seen once, and the ten largest hold 80% to 85%. The sequencing here drew on CD8+ T cells from cultured PBMCs, taken from culture after CMV antigen stimulation. The receptors originated from a human donor in good health (CMV status not recorded). Some clones in this sample may be carry-over from other donors' samples. Both conserved end residues are part of each CDR3. Fields, in order: J gene, clone size, V gene, D gene, CDR3 DNA, CDR3 protein. D genes are given only for firm matches. Part of the rows lack a size; the others show once, few, many or a class for expanded clones.

TRBJ2-1,NA,TRBV12-3/TRBV12-4,NA,TGTGCCAGCAGCCCCCCGGGCCTCTGGAATGAGCAGTTCTTC,CASSPPGLWNEQFF
TRBJ1-4,NA,TRBV20-1,NA,TGCAGTGCTAGGCCCCCCGGGCCACTTTATGAAAAACTGTTTTTT,CSARPPGPLYEKLFF
TRBJ1-5,NA,TRBV27,NA,TGTGCCAGCAGTTCGGGGATTAATCAGCCCCAGCATTTT,CASSSGINQPQHF
TRBJ1-1,NA,TRBV27,NA,TGTGCCAGCAGTTTATCGGGCAGGGAGCAAGAACTGCCCACTGAAGCTTTCTTT,CASSLSGREQELPTEAFF
TRBJ1-5,NA,TRBV27,NA,TGTGCCAGCAGTTCCGGTGGACCCCAGCATTTT,CASSSGGPQHF
TRBJ1-2,few,TRBV6-1,NA,TGTGCCAGCAGTGAGCAGGGCGGAGGATATGGCTACACCTTC,CASSEQGGGYGYTF
TRBJ1-6,NA,TRBV25-1,NA,TGTGCCACCACGGGGGATCATTCACCCCTCCACTTT,CATTGDHSPLHF
TRBJ2-3,many,TRBV7-2,NA,TGTGCCAGCAGCTCACCAGAGGGGGCAGATACGCAGTATTTT,CASSSPEGADTQYF
TRBJ2-3,many,TRBV7-6,NA,TGTGCCAGCAGCCCGGTTGGGGGGGGGCCCCTAGATACGCAGTATTTT,CASSPVGGGPLDTQYF
TRBJ2-5,NA,TRBV11-1,NA,TGTGCCAGCAGCGATCCCCAGGCAGGTTATCAAGAGACCCAGTACTTC,CASSDPQAGYQETQYF
TRBJ2-1,NA,TRBV19,NA,TGTGCCAGTAGTATAGTTCTAAGCTCCTACAATGAGCAGTTCTTC,CASSIVLSSYNEQFF
TRBJ1-2,NA,TRBV25-1,NA,TGTGCCAGCAGTGAATATGTGGCGGAATCCGGTGGCTACACCTTC,CASSEYVAESGGYTF
TRBJ2-7,few,TRBV15,NA,TGTGCCACCAGCCCGGTGCTTTCTTACGAGCAGTACTTC,CATSPVLSYEQYF
TRBJ1-1,NA,TRBV11-2,NA,TGTGCCAGCACCGTAAGACAGAACACTGAAGCTTTCTTT,CASTVRQNTEAFF
TRBJ1-1,few,TRBV5-1,NA,TGCGCCAGCAGGATGGTGGGTGACACTGAAGCTTTCTTT,CASRMVGDTEAFF
TRBJ1-5,NA,TRBV7-8,NA,TGTGCCAGCAGCTTAGAATTCGGGCATAGCAATCAGCCCCAGCATTTT,CASSLEFGHSNQPQHF
TRBJ1-1,many,TRBV7-9,NA,TGTGCCAGCAGCTCAGAGGGGAAACAGGGAATGAACACTGAAGCTTTCTTT,CASSSEGKQGMNTEAFF
TRBJ2-7,NA,TRBV24-1,NA,TGTGCCACCAGTGATTCAGGGCCGTACTACGAGCAGTACTTC,CATSDSGPYYEQYF
TRBJ1-2,NA,TRBV7-4,NA,TGTGCCAGCAGCTCCCCCGTACAGGGTTATGGCTACACCTTC,CASSSPVQGYGYTF
TRBJ1-1,NA,TRBV7-9,NA,TGTGCCAGCAAGCCACCCCTAGGCATCATGAACACTGAAGCTTTCTTT,CASKPPLGIMNTEAFF
TRBJ2-3,few,TRBV12-3/TRBV12-4,NA,TGTGCCAGCAGCCTTCTACCAGATACGCAGTATTTT,CASSLLPDTQYF
TRBJ2-7,NA,TRBV11-1,NA,TGTGCCAGCAGCTTCCAGGGCCGACGGGGCGAGCAGTACTTC,CASSFQGRRGEQYF
TRBJ1-2,many,TRBV27,TRBD1,TGTGCCAGCAGTGAACCGGGACAGGGAAATGGCTACACCTTC,CASSEPGQGNGYTF
TRBJ2-2,few,TRBV6-5,NA,TGTGCCAGCGGTTACACCGGGGAGCTGTTTTTT,CASGYTGELFF
TRBJ1-5,few,TRBV7-8,TRBD1,TGTGCCAGCAGCTTATATAGGGGGCGAGGGCAGCCCCAGCATTTT,CASSLYRGRGQPQHF
TRBJ1-1,many,TRBV7-2,NA,TGTGCCAGCAGCTTAGTCAGCATGAACACTGAAGCTTTCTTT,CASSLVSMNTEAFF
TRBJ2-7,many,TRBV11-2,NA,TGTGCCAGCAGCTTAGGACCTACCTACGAGCAGTACTTC,CASSLGPTYEQYF
TRBJ2-3,few,TRBV4-1,NA,TGCGCCAGCAGCCGCGGAGTAGTAGATACGCAGTATTTT,CASSRGVVDTQYF